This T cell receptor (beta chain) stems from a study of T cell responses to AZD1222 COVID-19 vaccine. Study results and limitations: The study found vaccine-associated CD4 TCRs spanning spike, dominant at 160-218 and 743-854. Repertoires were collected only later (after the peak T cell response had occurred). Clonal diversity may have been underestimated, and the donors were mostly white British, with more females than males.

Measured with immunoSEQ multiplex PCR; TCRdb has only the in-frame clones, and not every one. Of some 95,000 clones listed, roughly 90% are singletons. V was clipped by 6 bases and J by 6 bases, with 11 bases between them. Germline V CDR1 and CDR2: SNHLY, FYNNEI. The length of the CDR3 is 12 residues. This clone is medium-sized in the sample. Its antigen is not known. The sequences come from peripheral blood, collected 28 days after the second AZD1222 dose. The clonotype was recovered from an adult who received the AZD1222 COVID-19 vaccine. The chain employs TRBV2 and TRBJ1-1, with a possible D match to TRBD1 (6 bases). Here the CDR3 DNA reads TGTGCCAGCAGCTGGACAGCCGCTGAAGCTTTCTTT. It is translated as CASSWTAAEAFF.